The source of this T cell receptor beta chain is a study of cytomegalovirus exposure and HLA in healthy donors. The study, taken as a whole, reports: Cytomegalovirus-associated TCR beta chains were listed, numbering 164. Follow-up analysis later connected one missense variant in DCLRE1C with trimming of TCR beta V- and J-genes. Highest at DRB1 and lowest at HLA-C, TCR association rates differed among HLA loci in a later analysis.

A note on this clone: Its antigen is not identified.

The CDR3 is 14 residues long. V was pared by 4 bases and J by 2 bases, with 5 bases of the junction left unmatched. CDR1 is SGDLS and CDR2 is YYNGEE in the germline V gene. PCR employed 60 Vbeta and 13 Jbeta primers. Profiling relied on immunoSEQ multiplex PCR, and the TCRdb table lists in-frame clones only, not all of them. The table lists a few hundred thousand clones, 80% to 95% of them singletons. This clonotype was obtained from a girl aged 2 to 10 in good health and CMV-seronegative. Sequencing input: PBMCs. This rearrangement joins TRBV9 to TRBJ2-5; 7 positions match TRBD2. CDR3: CASSPPGGQETQYF. CDR3 bases: TGTGCCAGCAGCCCCCCGGGAGGACAAGAGACCCAGTACTTC.